A single sample gave rise to the 27 T cell receptor beta chains below, sequenced in a study of control samples from healthy donors and cancer patients. Here immunoSEQ multiplex PCR was the method, and the copy in TCRdb shows in-frame clones only, minus some. This table holds about 75,000 clones, less than 95% found once. Sequencing input: blood. Receptors originate from a woman between 40 and 50 years old in good health.

This sequence joins TRBV4-2 and TRBJ1-6; no definite D call. V was pared by 0 bases and J by 9 bases, with 3 bases between. The CDR3 has 12 residues. From germline, CDR1 is LGHNA and CDR2 YNFKEQ. In nucleotides, the CDR3 is TGTGCCAGCAGCCAAGATGGTTCACCCCTCCACTTT. It translates to CASSQDGSPLHF.

V usage is TRBV5-1 and J usage is TRBJ1-5; D remains ambiguous. There are 14 residues in the CDR3. Germline loops: CDR1 SGHRS, CDR2 YFSETQ. The V end lost 4 bases, the J end lost 2 bases, and 10 bases lay between the germline ends. The CDR3 DNA reads as TGCGCCAGCAGCAGAGGGAGGGGCAATCAGCCCCAGCATTTT. It encodes CASSRGRGNQPQHF. Filled out from reference TRBV5-1 and TRBJ1-5, the complete variable domain reads KAGVTQTPRYLIKTRGQQVTLSCSPISGHRSVSWYQQTPGQGLQFLFEYFSETQRNKGNFPGRFSGRQFSNSRSEMNVSTLELGDSALYLCASSRGRGNQPQHFGDGTRLSIL.

The genes are TRBV7-2 and TRBJ1-2; maybe TRBD1 (6 bases). The CDR3 is 16 residues long. With 5 bases removed from V and 3 bases from J, the gap between germline ends came to 19 bases. The germline gives CDR1 SGHTA, CDR2 FQGNSA. The CDR3, as DNA: TGTGCCAGCAGCGGGACGGACAGACAAGGTCACTATGGCTACACCTTC. Translation: CASSGTDRQGHYGYTF.

The chain has TRBV18 and TRBJ2-1; D is unclear. The germline V gene encodes CDR1 KGHSH and CDR2 LQKENI. V was trimmed by 0 bases and J by 9 bases, leaving 9 bases between them. The CDR3 has 13 amino acids. The CDR3 nucleotides read TGTGCCAGCTCACCACCCGGATCGGGTGAGCAGTTCTTC. Its protein product is CASSPPGSGEQFF.

The J gene is TRBJ2-2, the V gene TRBV9; 7 positions match TRBD2. The CDR3 has 16 amino acids. Germline assignment: CDR1 SGDLS and CDR2 YYNGEE. V shed 0 bases, J shed 3 bases, and the junction held 5 bases outside the gene matches. The CDR3 DNA follows: TGTGCCAGCAGCGTAGAGGGAGGGTCGTACACCGGGGAGCTGTTTTTT. As protein: CASSVEGGSYTGELFF.

This clone showed up just once. This rearrangement joins TRBV16 to TRBJ1-1; D remains unclear. The CDR3 spans 17 residues. The V gene's germline CDR1 is KGHSY and CDR2 FQNENV. The V and J ends lost 1 base and 4 bases respectively, with 19 bases between them. Here the CDR3 DNA reads TGTGCCAGCAGCCAATTAAAGGCCAAAAGTGGGGTCACTGAAGCTTTCTTT. Amino acid sequence: CASSQLKAKSGVTEAFF.

The rearrangement links TRBV18 to TRBJ1-5, with 12 bases aligning to TRBD1. After removal of 3 bases from V and 6 bases from J, the junction contained 3 bases not matched to a gene. The CDR3 runs to 15 residues. Germline CDR1 KGHSH, CDR2 LQKENI. CDR3 region: CASSPGDRGPQPQHF. CDR3 nucleotides: TGTGCCAGCTCACCTGGGGACAGGGGGCCTCAGCCCCAGCATTTT.

The chain combines TRBV30 with TRBJ2-1, with a weak D call TRBD2 (5 bases). Trimming shortened V by 3 bases and J by 8 bases, and 14 bases separated the two germline ends. The germline CDR1 and CDR2 sequences are GTSNPN and SVGIG (reference sequence). The CDR3 runs 13 residues. Here the CDR3 DNA reads TGTGCCTGGAGCCGGGGTGGGAGATATGAGCAGTTCTTC. Amino acid sequence: CAWSRGGRYEQFF.

V usage is TRBV16 and J usage is TRBJ2-3, with a weak D call TRBD2 (5 bases). Germline V lookup: CDR1 KGHSY, CDR2 FQNENV. The CDR3 consists of 16 residues. V was shortened by 3 bases and J by 3 bases, with 16 bases between the two germline ends. The CDR3 DNA reads as TGTGCCAGCAGCCATAGTAGCGCGAGTTCGACAGATACGCAGTATTTT. It translates to CASSHSSASSTDTQYF.

The V gene is TRBV7-9, the J gene TRBJ1-1; 7 bases match TRBD1. Germline CDR1 is SEHNR and CDR2 is FQNEAQ (reference sequence). The J segment lost 1 base and the V segment lost 3 bases, leaving 8 bases of the junction unmatched. The CDR3 is 16 residues long. DNA of the CDR3: TGTGCCAGCAGCTTCAGGCCGGGACAGCCGAACACTGAAGCTTTCTTT. It yields the protein CASSFRPGQPNTEAFF.

This rearrangement joins TRBV7-8 to TRBJ2-3; D remains ambiguous. Trimming stripped 1 base from V and 2 bases from J, with 7 bases between. The CDR3 sequence is 14 residues long. From germline, CDR1 is SGHVS and CDR2 FQNEAQ. This CDR3 is CASSLGQTTDTQYF. CDR3 sequence (DNA): TGTGCCAGCAGCTTAGGGCAGACCACAGATACGCAGTATTTT.

This chain uses TRBV5-4 with TRBJ1-2, with TRBD1 matching over 11 bases. V was clipped by 3 bases and J by 3 bases; unmatched bases: 7. CDR1 SGHNT and CDR2 YYREEE come from the germline V gene (reference sequence). CDR3 length equals 16 residues. DNA for the CDR3: TGTGCCAGCAGCTCCTGGGACAGGGGGTCTTACTATGGCTACACCTTC. Its protein product is CASSSWDRGSYYGYTF.

J is TRBJ1-4 and V is TRBV2; 7 bases map to TRBD1. From germline, CDR1 is SNHLY and CDR2 FYNNEI. The CDR3 has 15 amino acids. The J segment lost 5 bases and the V segment lost 10 bases, leaving 13 bases of the junction unmatched. The CDR3: CANTKARGDNEKLFF. DNA of the CDR3: TGTGCCAACACCAAAGCCAGGGGGGACAATGAAAAACTGTTTTTT.

The J gene is TRBJ2-5, the V gene TRBV2, with 7 bases matching TRBD2. The V gene's germline CDR1 is SNHLY and CDR2 FYNNEI. Trimming removed 1 base from V and 4 bases from J; junction bases left unmatched: 12. The CDR3 contains 17 residues. CDR3 DNA: TGTGCCAGCAGTGAAGGCCTAGTCCGGGGGGAGCGAGAGACCCAGTACTTC. Its translation is CASSEGLVRGERETQYF.

The J gene is TRBJ1-5, the V gene TRBV4-2, with D maybe TRBD1 (6 bases). The germline V gene has CDR1 LGHNA and CDR2 YNFKEQ. The V and J ends lost 0 bases and 4 bases respectively, with 10 bases between them. The CDR3 consists of 15 residues. For the CDR3, the DNA is TGTGCCAGCAGCCAAGAGGCCAGGGGAAATCAGCCCCAGCATTTT. It yields the protein CASSQEARGNQPQHF.

The genes are TRBV30 and TRBJ2-7; TRBD2 is a possible D gene (5 bases). There are 11 residues in the CDR3. Germline-derived CDR1 and CDR2 are GTSNPN and SVGIG (reference sequence). The ends were cut back, 6 bases at V and 4 bases at J, with 10 bases in the middle. The CDR3 loop is CACLALYEQYF. The CDR3 DNA reads as TGTGCCTGTCTAGCCTTATACGAGCAGTACTTC. The full variable domain, rest sourced from reference TRBV30 and TRBJ2-7, is SQTIHQWPATLVQPVGSPLSLECTVEGTSNPNLYWYRQAAGRGLQLLFYSVGIGQISSEVPQNLSASRPQDRQFILSSKKLLLSDSGFYLCACLALYEQYFGPGTRLTVT.

This clone was picked up a small number of times. The chain is built from TRBV27 and TRBJ1-1; D is possibly TRBD1 (6 bases). The CDR3 has 14 amino acids. Between the trimmed V and J ends, which lost 1 base and 5 bases, there was a span of 11 bases. CDR1 is MNHEY, CDR2 SMNVEV, per germline (reference sequence). The CDR3 DNA sequence: TGTGCCAGCAGTTTATTTGGGGGGCGTACTGAAGCTTTCTTT. Translation: CASSLFGGRTEAFF.

The chain employs TRBV2 and TRBJ2-5, with D perhaps matching TRBD1 (6 bases). Trimming took off 5 bases at V and 1 base at J, with 11 bases between the two ends. This CDR3 contains 14 residues. Per the germline V gene, CDR1 is SNHLY and CDR2 is FYNNEI. As DNA, the CDR3 is TGTGCCAGCAGTTCGCAGGGGTCCCAAGAGACCCAGTACTTC. Protein sequence: CASSSQGSQETQYF. Complete variable domain (other parts from reference TRBV2 and TRBJ2-5): EPEVTQTPSHQVTQMGQEVILRCVPISNHLYFYWYRQILGQKVEFLVSFYNNEISEKSEIFDDQFSVERPDGSNFTLKIRSTKLEDSAMYFCASSSQGSQETQYFGPGTRLLVL.

The chain couples TRBV29-1 to TRBJ1-4; no reliable D call. V lost 0 bases to trimming and J lost 4 bases, with 12 bases between them. The CDR3 runs 15 residues. Looked up from germline, CDR1 is SQVTM and CDR2 is ANQGSEA. The CDR3 loop reads CSVEDQRAGNEKLFF. CDR3 DNA: TGCAGCGTTGAAGATCAGCGGGCGGGTAATGAAAAACTGTTTTTT.

The chain joins TRBV5-1 to TRBJ2-3, with D perhaps matching TRBD2 (5 bases). CDR3 length: 13 amino acids. Trimming took off 0 bases at V and 6 bases at J, with 8 bases between the two ends. Germline CDR1 SGHRS, CDR2 YFSETQ. CDR3 loop: CASSLARGDTQYF. Here the CDR3 DNA reads TGCGCCAGCAGCTTGGCCCGGGGTGATACGCAGTATTTT.

This chain connects TRBV7-2 to TRBJ1-2, with 7 bases fitting TRBD1. The germline CDR1 and CDR2 sequences are SGHTA and FQGNSA. The CDR3 is 14 amino acids. V trimming: 3 bases; J trimming: 4 bases; junction bases outside the gene matches: 5. Here the CDR3 DNA reads TGTGCCAGCAGCTTGGGACAGATGATCTATGGCTACACCTTC. Amino acids: CASSLGQMIYGYTF.

This clone was counted a single time. The chain links TRBV5-1 to TRBJ1-1; D uncertain. Germline V gives CDR1 SGHRS, CDR2 YFSETQ. This CDR3 region has 17 residues. V gave up 0 bases and J gave up 4 bases, with 19 bases separating them. The CDR3 DNA is TGCGCCAGCAGCTTGGGGGGTTTGGGTAGGGATGGCACTGAAGCTTTCTTT. It translates to CASSLGGLGRDGTEAFF.

This CDR3 is CASSLQGGSASTDTQYF. The CDR3 DNA is TGCGCCAGCAGCCTCCAAGGAGGGTCTGCCAGCACAGATACGCAGTATTTT. The chain uses TRBV4-3 and TRBJ2-3; D might be TRBD2 (6 bases). CDR1 is LGHNA and CDR2 is YSLEER in the germline V gene. The CDR3 is 17 residues long. Trimming shortened V by 4 bases and J by 0 bases, and 17 bases separated the two germline ends.

This chain uses TRBV3-1 (or the pseudogene TRBV3-2) with TRBJ1-2, with a tentative D call TRBD1 (5 bases). Per the germline V gene, CDR1 is LGHDT and CDR2 is YNNKEL (reference sequence). V lost 0 bases and J 6 bases, leaving 17 bases between the germline ends. CDR3 length equals 16 residues. CDR3 nucleotide sequence: TGTGCCAGCAGCCAAGAATTATGGCCCGGAGGGGATGGCTACACCTTC. Its protein is CASSQELWPGGDGYTF.

The chain links TRBV27 to TRBJ1-1, with TRBD1 matching 8 bases. The CDR3 contains 15 residues. V was pared by 3 bases and J by 7 bases, with 10 bases of the junction left unmatched. From germline, CDR1 is MNHEY and CDR2 SMNVEV (reference sequence). The CDR3 sequence: CASSFFAGGPGEAFF. CDR3 coding DNA: TGTGCCAGCAGTTTTTTCGCAGGGGGCCCCGGTGAAGCTTTCTTT.

V gene TRBV12-3 or TRBV12-4 combines with J gene TRBJ1-1; the D is unclear. The ends were cut back, 6 bases at V and 7 bases at J, with 15 bases in the middle. The CDR3 consists of 13 residues. The CDR3 protein is CASSPEGYDEAFF. The CDR3 coding sequence is TGTGCCAGCAGCCCCGAGGGCTATGATGAAGCTTTCTTT.

The rearrangement joins TRBV12-3 or TRBV12-4 to TRBJ1-1; no clear D gene. V lost 5 bases to trimming and J lost 6 bases, with 7 bases between them. The CDR3 extends over 11 amino acids. CDR3 DNA sequence: TGTGCCAGCAGTACCCACGCTGAAGCTTTCTTT. Translation gives CASSTHAEAFF.